This T cell receptor (beta chain) was identified during a study of early T cells in non-severe SARS-CoV-2 infection. Study in general: Chains were not paired, and sequencing was done on bulk RNA from unsorted whole blood.

This clonotype was seen ten or more times. TCRdb processed the 5' RACE reads anew with MiXCR; each CDR3 protein has one entry. The sample lists fewer than 85,000 distinct CDR3 sequences; about 12% were seen once. Germline CDR1 and CDR2: LNHDA and SQIVND (reference sequence). V was clipped by 3 bases and J by 3 bases, with 14 bases between them. CDR3 size: 16 residues. The chain couples TRBV19 to TRBJ2-2, with D unresolved. Sequenced sample: whole blood. The TCR originated in an adult who was a healthcare worker with PCR-confirmed SARS-CoV-2 infection or an uninfected control (not recorded which). This CDR3 is CASSMSFVGDTGELFF. CDR3 DNA: TGTGCCAGTAGTATGTCTTTCGTAGGCGACACCGGGGAGCTGTTTTTT.